These 15 T cell receptor beta chains came from one sample sequenced in a study of blood T cell repertoires in COVID-19. Sequencing was performed with immunoSEQ multiplex PCR; in TCRdb, only in-frame clones are kept and a portion is missing. The top ten clones hold roughly 8.1% of a sample with around 150,000 clones, 81% of them seen once. Specimen: peripheral blood. The receptor source for this set is a woman in her sixties or seventies with active or convalescent COVID-19.

In nucleotides, the CDR3 is TGCGCCAGCAGCTTGGGGGCAGGGGGCGTTTTGAGCACAGATACGCAGTATTTT. This codes for CASSLGAGGVLSTDTQYF. The chain combines TRBV5-1 with TRBJ2-3; 8 bases fit TRBD1. This CDR3 comprises 18 residues. Looked up from germline, CDR1 is SGHRS and CDR2 is YFSETQ. V shed 0 bases, J shed 0 bases, and the junction held 9 bases outside the gene matches.

V is TRBV5-1 and J is TRBJ1-3; D is uncertain. This CDR3 is 14 amino acids long. CDR1 and CDR2 (germline): SGHRS, YFSETQ. V was pared by 0 bases and J by 6 bases, with 10 bases between. CDR3: CASSLDGMKNTIYF. The CDR3 DNA sequence: TGCGCCAGCAGCTTGGACGGGATGAAAAACACCATATATTTT.

This chain uses TRBV5-1 with TRBJ2-1, with 7 positions matching TRBD1. The CDR3 consists of 14 residues. The V and J ends lost 7 bases and 2 bases, in that order; junction bases with no gene match: 6. Germline V gene lookup returns CDR1 SGHRS and CDR2 YFSETQ. CDR3 region: CASGDSPPYNEQFF. The CDR3 DNA sequence: TGCGCCAGCGGGGACAGCCCGCCCTACAATGAGCAGTTCTTC.

The rearrangement uses TRBV5-1 and TRBJ2-3, with 11 bases matching TRBD2. Looked up from germline, CDR1 is SGHRS and CDR2 is YFSETQ. This CDR3 spans 16 amino acids. V lost 4 bases to trimming and J lost 3 bases; unmatched junction nucleotides: 7. CDR3 DNA sequence: TGCGCCAGCAGCCCTCCGACTAGCGGGGCTACAGATACGCAGTATTTT. Amino acid sequence: CASSPPTSGATDTQYF.

The V and J genes are TRBV5-1 and TRBJ1-2; 9 positions match TRBD1. The CDR3 loop spans 15 amino acids. Germline V lookup: CDR1 SGHRS, CDR2 YFSETQ. Trimming cost V 0 bases and J 4 bases; bases outside gene matches: 4. The CDR3 DNA reads TGCGCCAGCAGCTTGGAGGGACAGGGTTCCTATGGCTACACCTTC. This sequence encodes CASSLEGQGSYGYTF. The variable domain in full, completed from reference TRBV5-1 and TRBJ1-2, reads KAGVTQTPRYLIKTRGQQVTLSCSPISGHRSVSWYQQTPGQGLQFLFEYFSETQRNKGNFPGRFSGRQFSNSRSEMNVSTLELGDSALYLCASSLEGQGSYGYTFGSGTRLTVV.

The V call is TRBV28, the J call TRBJ1-3; the D is unclear. The CDR3 length is 13 residues. Germline lookup yields CDR1 MDHEN and CDR2 SYDVKM. The ends were cut back, 6 bases at V and 7 bases at J, with 13 bases in the middle. CDR3 protein: CASSETSGNTIYF. The CDR3, as DNA: TGTGCCAGCAGCGAAACCTCCGGGAACACCATATATTTT.

The table lists this clone with a count of one. The chain uses TRBV27 and TRBJ1-5; TRBD1 matches at 8 bases. V dropped 4 bases and J dropped 7; count of bases not matched to a gene: 9. There are 15 residues in the CDR3. Germline V gene lookup returns CDR1 MNHEY and CDR2 SMNVEV (reference sequence). The CDR3 reads CASSSSGGTGQPQHF. The CDR3, as DNA: TGTGCCAGCAGTTCCTCAGGGGGCACGGGGCAGCCCCAGCATTTT.

The chain is built from TRBV19 and TRBJ1-5, with D maybe TRBD1 (6 bases). The V end lost 5 bases, the J end lost 6 bases, and 17 bases lay between the germline ends. The CDR3 length is 15 residues. Germline CDR1 reads LNHDA; CDR2 reads SQIVND (reference sequence). In DNA form, the CDR3 reads TGTGCCAGTAGTTTACAGGGCCTAGGCGGTCAGCCCCAGCATTTT. It is translated as CASSLQGLGGQPQHF.

The rearrangement joins TRBV11-2 to TRBJ2-1; tentative D call: TRBD2 (5 bases). CDR1 is SGHAT and CDR2 is FQNNGV in the germline V gene. This CDR3 has 15 residues. V dropped 2 bases and J dropped 6 bases, with 14 bases sitting between them. The CDR3 DNA sequence: TGTGCCAGCAGCTTATCAACGGGAACCTTCAATGAGCAGTTCTTC. The encoded protein is CASSLSTGTFNEQFF.

The chain links TRBV10-2 to TRBJ2-3, with 7 nucleotides matching TRBD2. The J segment lost 0 bases and the V segment lost 0 bases, leaving 18 bases of the junction unmatched. The CDR3 length is 21 residues. The V gene's germline CDR1 is WSHSY and CDR2 SAAADI. CDR3 residues: CASSESGGGWSSSPSTDTQYF. Written as DNA, the CDR3 is TGCGCCAGCAGTGAGTCTGGGGGAGGGTGGTCTTCTTCCCCAAGCACAGATACGCAGTATTTT.

The count of this clone is one. V usage is TRBV5-4 and J usage is TRBJ2-7; 9 bases agree with TRBD1. This CDR3 is 20 amino acids long. CDR1 SGHNT and CDR2 YYREEE come from the germline V gene (reference sequence). J gave up 6 bases and V 3 bases, and 25 bases lay outside the gene matches. The chain's CDR3 is CASSSYTGGRGGGPKGEQYF. DNA of the CDR3: TGTGCCAGCAGCTCGTATACAGGGGGCAGAGGGGGAGGGCCGAAAGGCGAGCAGTACTTC.

Only one count was recorded for this clone. The chain links TRBV28 to TRBJ2-7; D remains ambiguous. With 5 bases removed from V and 9 bases from J, the gap between germline ends came to 20 bases. Germline CDR1 reads MDHEN; CDR2 reads SYDVKM. The CDR3 is 14 amino acids. The CDR3 DNA follows: TGTGCCAGCAGTCTAGAGGCTTCTCGGTGGGTGCAGTACTTC. Encoded protein: CASSLEASRWVQYF. The full variable domain, completed using reference TRBV28 and TRBJ2-7, is DVKVTQSSRYLVKRTGEKVFLECVQDMDHENMFWYRQDPGLGLRLIYFSYDVKMKEKGDIPEGYSVSREKKERFSLILESASTNQTSMYLCASSLEASRWVQYFGPGTRLTVT.

The chain uses TRBV28 and TRBJ1-6; TRBD1 might be the D (6 bases). Per germline, CDR1 MDHEN and CDR2 SYDVKM. V was cut by 6 bases and J by 8 bases, with 14 bases left in between. CDR3 length: 14 residues. The CDR3 protein is CASSRGGKDSPLHF. In DNA, the CDR3 is TGTGCCAGCAGCCGAGGGGGTAAGGATTCACCCCTCCACTTT. Drawing the rest from reference TRBV28 and TRBJ1-6, the complete variable domain is DVKVTQSSRYLVKRTGEKVFLECVQDMDHENMFWYRQDPGLGLRLIYFSYDVKMKEKGDIPEGYSVSREKKERFSLILESASTNQTSMYLCASSRGGKDSPLHFGNGTRLTVT.

This CDR3 reads CASSGGGQGSTNYGYTF. CDR3 DNA: TGTGCCAGCAGTGGGGGGGGACAGGGGTCTACTAACTATGGCTACACCTTC. J is TRBJ1-2 and V is TRBV28, with 10 bases matching TRBD1. Per the germline V gene, CDR1 is MDHEN and CDR2 is SYDVKM. The CDR3 length is 17 residues. V was pared by 5 bases and J by 0 bases, with 9 bases of the junction left unmatched.

V usage is TRBV4-3 and J usage is TRBJ1-1; D is ambiguous. The V gene lost 1 base and the J gene lost 3 bases, with 6 bases spanning the gap. CDR3 length: 13 residues. Germline values: CDR1 LGHNA, CDR2 YSLEER. Here the CDR3 DNA reads TGCGCCAGCAGCCAAGGGCTGGACACTGAAGCTTTCTTT. Encoded protein: CASSQGLDTEAFF.